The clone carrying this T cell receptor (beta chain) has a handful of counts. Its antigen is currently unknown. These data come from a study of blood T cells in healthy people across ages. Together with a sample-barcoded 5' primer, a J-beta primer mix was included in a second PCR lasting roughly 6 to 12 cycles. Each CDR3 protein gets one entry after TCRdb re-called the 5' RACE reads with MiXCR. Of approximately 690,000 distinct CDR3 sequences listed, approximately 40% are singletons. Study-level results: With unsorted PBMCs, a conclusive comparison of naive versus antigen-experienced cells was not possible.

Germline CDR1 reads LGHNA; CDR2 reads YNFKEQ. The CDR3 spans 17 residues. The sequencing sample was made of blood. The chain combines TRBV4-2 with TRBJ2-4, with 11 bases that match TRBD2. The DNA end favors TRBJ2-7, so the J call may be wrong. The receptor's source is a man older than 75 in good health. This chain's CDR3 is CASSQDFTSGRGYEQYF. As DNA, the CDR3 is TGTGCCAGCAGCCAAGATTTTACTAGCGGGAGAGGGTACGAGCAGTACTTC.